The 5 T cell receptor beta chains listed next were all sequenced from one sample in a study of graft-versus-host responses after intestinal transplantation. Sequencing used immunoSEQ multiplex PCR; TCRdb keeps in-frame clones, though not all of them. The sample contains about 41,000 clones, 90% to 95% of which appear only once. No antigen is known for these receptors. Sample: unstimulated CD8+ T cells sorted from spleen or lymph node cells, taken before transplant. These receptors all stem from a human donor who was the organ donor for an intestinal transplant.

This clone has a single count. The chain is built from TRBV7-2 and TRBJ2-3; 13 nucleotides match TRBD2. This CDR3 contains 17 residues. V shed 5 bases and J 2 bases; nucleotides not matched to a gene: 7. Germline loops: CDR1 SGHTA, CDR2 FQGNSA. In DNA, the CDR3 is TGTGCCAGCAGCCCTTGGACTAGCGGGGGTCTCACAGATACGCAGTATTTT. Protein sequence: CASSPWTSGGLTDTQYF.

The chain joins TRBV4-2 to TRBJ1-5; the match to TRBD1 covers 7 bases. This CDR3 has 18 amino acids. V shed 0 bases and J 0 bases; nucleotides not matched to a gene: 8. Per germline, CDR1 LGHNA and CDR2 YNFKEQ. CDR3 coding DNA: TGTGCCAGCAGCCAAGAGGCGGGCAGGGGGTATAGCAATCAGCCCCAGCATTTT. It is translated as CASSQEAGRGYSNQPQHF.

This rearrangement joins TRBV10-2 to TRBJ1-5, with D unresolved. CDR3 length equals 15 residues. Trimming pared 0 bases from V and 3 bases from J, leaving 9 bases between. Germline lookup yields CDR1 WSHSY and CDR2 SAAADI. CDR3 DNA: TGCGCCAGCAGTGAGTCGACAAATTCCAATCAGCCCCAGCATTTT. This translates into CASSESTNSNQPQHF.

The genes are TRBV4-3 and TRBJ2-7, with 9 bases lining up with TRBD1. This CDR3 is built from 16 residues. Trimming took 4 bases from V and 2 from J; bases not matched to a gene: 9. Germline V lookup: CDR1 LGHNA, CDR2 YSLEER. The CDR3 DNA reads as TGCGCCAGCAGCCGCATATCCGGGACAGGGACCTACGAGCAGTACTTC. Translated, it gives CASSRISGTGTYEQYF.

The J gene is TRBJ2-1, the V gene TRBV13; possibly TRBD2 for D (5 bases). CDR1 is PRHDT and CDR2 is FYEKMQ in the germline V gene (reference sequence). V was pared by 5 bases and J by 4 bases, with 12 bases between. The length of the CDR3 is 14 residues. This chain's CDR3 is CASSHEGLYNEQFF. CDR3 nucleotides: TGTGCCAGCAGCCACGAGGGTCTTTACAATGAGCAGTTCTTC. The full variable domain, in which reference TRBV13 and TRBJ2-1 provide the parts outside the CDR3, is AAGVIQSPRHLIKEKRETATLKCYPIPRHDTVYWYQQGPGQDPQFLISFYEKMQSDKGSIPDRFSAQQFSDYHSELNMSSLELGDSALYFCASSHEGLYNEQFFGPGTRLTVL.